The 13 T cell receptor beta chains below come from one sample, sequenced in a study of cytotoxic CD8 clonotypes in ibrutinib-treated CLL. The data were produced by immunoSEQ multiplex PCR, yet TCRdb's version contains in-frame clones alone and is incomplete. This sample has 40,000 or so clones; approximately 48% occur once, and the top ten carry approximately 17%. Sequenced here: PBMCs, sampled before ibrutinib treatment. The receptors stem from a human donor with chronic lymphocytic leukemia.

The table lists this clone with a few counts. CDR3 sequence: CASSYNPGETQYF. CDR3 in DNA: TGTGCCAGCAGTTACAACCCTGGCGAGACCCAGTACTTC. The rearrangement uses TRBV6-5 and TRBJ2-5; D not resolved. Looked up from germline, CDR1 is MNHEY and CDR2 is SVGAGI. The germline V and J ends were trimmed by 2 bases and 5 bases, with 9 bases remaining between them. The CDR3 has 13 amino acids.

This rearrangement joins TRBV5-1 to TRBJ1-6; 10 bases line up with TRBD1. Germline assignment: CDR1 SGHRS and CDR2 YFSETQ. The J segment lost 6 bases and the V segment lost 7 bases, leaving 4 bases of the junction unmatched. The CDR3 sequence is 14 residues long. DNA of the CDR3: TGCGCCAGCCGACAGGGGGCGCTTAATTCACCCCTCCACTTT. This encodes CASRQGALNSPLHF.

The J gene is TRBJ2-3, the V gene TRBV19; tentative D call: TRBD2 (5 bases). CDR1 is LNHDA and CDR2 is SQIVND in the germline V gene (reference sequence). The V end lost 3 bases, the J end lost 10 bases, and 17 bases lay between the germline ends. This CDR3 spans 14 amino acids. The CDR3 loop reads CASSIRLSPGAQYF. Written as DNA, the CDR3 is TGTGCCAGTAGTATCAGGCTATCTCCCGGGGCGCAGTATTTT. The variable domain in full, with the rest retrieved from reference TRBV19 and TRBJ2-3, is DGGITQSPKYLFRKEGQNVTLSCEQNLNHDAMYWYRQDPGQGLRLIYYSQIVNDFQKGDIAEGYSVSREKKESFPLTVTSAQKNPTAFYLCASSIRLSPGAQYFGPGTRLTVL.

This chain uses TRBV9 with TRBJ2-3; 14 positions agree with TRBD2. The germline CDR1 and CDR2 sequences are SGDLS and YYNGEE. CDR3 length equals 17 residues. V dropped 4 bases and J dropped 5; count of bases not matched to a gene: 9. CDR3 region: CASSIQGLAGGVDTQYF. CDR3 nucleotide sequence: TGTGCCAGCAGCATCCAAGGACTAGCGGGGGGAGTAGATACGCAGTATTTT. Full variable domain (missing parts from reference TRBV9 and TRBJ2-3): DSGVTQTPKHLITATGQRVTLRCSPRSGDLSVYWYQQSLDQGLQFLIQYYNGEERAKGNILERFSAQQFPDLHSELNLSSLELGDSALYFCASSIQGLAGGVDTQYFGPGTRLTVL.

The rearrangement links TRBV29-1 to TRBJ1-3; the D is unclear. Germline V CDR1 and CDR2: SQVTM, ANQGSEA. V gave up 6 bases and J gave up 3 bases, with 9 bases separating them. This CDR3 is 12 amino acids long. CDR3 in amino acids: CSVAWFGNTIYF. For the CDR3, the DNA is TGCAGCGTCGCTTGGTTTGGAAACACCATATATTTT.

This clone was counted between two and nine times. The chain uses TRBV28 and TRBJ1-1, with a weak D call TRBD1 (6 bases). The V gene's germline CDR1 is MDHEN and CDR2 SYDVKM. The germline V and J ends were trimmed by 3 bases and 10 bases, with 18 bases remaining between them. CDR3 length: 14 residues. The CDR3 region is CASSLGAGWYGAFF. The CDR3 DNA reads TGTGCCAGCAGTTTGGGGGCGGGGTGGTACGGAGCTTTCTTT.

This clone was recorded a few times. The rearrangement uses TRBV28 and TRBJ2-7; possibly TRBD2 for D (5 bases). CDR3 size: 12 residues. Germline V gene data show CDR1 as MDHEN and CDR2 as SYDVKM. Trimming took off 6 bases at V and 3 bases at J, with 9 bases between the two ends. CDR3 in amino acids: CASRGSGYEQYF. The CDR3 DNA sequence: TGTGCCAGCAGGGGGAGTGGCTACGAGCAGTACTTC.

The chain employs TRBV7-9 and TRBJ2-3; D is uncertain. CDR3 length: 15 residues. Per the germline V gene, CDR1 is SEHNR and CDR2 is FQNEAQ (reference sequence). Deletions cut 5 bases from V and 0 bases from J, with 12 bases between. CDR3 loop: CASSPPSFSTDTQYF. For the CDR3, the DNA is TGTGCCAGCAGCCCGCCATCTTTTAGCACAGATACGCAGTATTTT.

This clone has at least ten counts. This chain uses TRBV27 with TRBJ1-2, with 7 bases matching TRBD1. CDR1 MNHEY and CDR2 SMNVEV come from the germline V gene (reference sequence). The V and J ends lost 4 bases and 6 bases, in that order; junction bases with no gene match: 5. The CDR3 is made up of 13 amino acids. As DNA, the CDR3 is TGTGCCAGCAGTTCCGACAGGGCAGATGGCTACACCTTC. It encodes CASSSDRADGYTF.

The genes are TRBV7-2 and TRBJ2-7; D possibly uses TRBD1 or TRBD2 (6 bases each). Germline V gene lookup returns CDR1 SGHTA and CDR2 FQGNSA. The CDR3 length is 13 residues. The germline V and J ends were trimmed by 8 bases and 4 bases, with 15 bases remaining between them. CDR3 loop: CASGTGASYEQYF. In nucleotides, the CDR3 is TGTGCCAGCGGCACGGGGGCGAGTTACGAGCAGTACTTC.

The rearrangement joins TRBV11-1 to TRBJ1-2; D remains unclear. This CDR3 contains 17 residues. V was shortened by 4 bases and J by 4 bases, with 22 bases between the two germline ends. Germline lookup yields CDR1 SGHAT and CDR2 FQDESV (reference sequence). The CDR3 DNA sequence: TGTGCCAGCAGCTCGTACCGGGAGCCGGATACGGGCTATGGCTACACCTTC. Protein sequence: CASSSYREPDTGYGYTF.

The rearrangement joins TRBV6-5 to TRBJ1-3, with D hard to call. Germline V lookup: CDR1 MNHEY, CDR2 SVGAGI. The V gene lost 8 bases and the J gene lost 8 bases, with 13 bases spanning the gap. The CDR3 spans 12 residues. The CDR3 DNA reads TGTGCCAGCGTCTCCCGGTCGGACACCATATATTTT. It codes for CASVSRSDTIYF.

This clone was detected only a few times. The chain carries TRBV7-9 and TRBJ1-6, with TRBD1 identical over 10 bases. V was clipped by 4 bases and J by 6 bases; unmatched bases: 9. The CDR3 has 17 amino acids. Germline V gives CDR1 SEHNR, CDR2 FQNEAQ (reference sequence). The CDR3 DNA sequence: TGTGCCAGCAGCTCGACCCGGGGACAGGGGCGTAATTCACCCCTCCACTTT. Protein sequence: CASSSTRGQGRNSPLHF.